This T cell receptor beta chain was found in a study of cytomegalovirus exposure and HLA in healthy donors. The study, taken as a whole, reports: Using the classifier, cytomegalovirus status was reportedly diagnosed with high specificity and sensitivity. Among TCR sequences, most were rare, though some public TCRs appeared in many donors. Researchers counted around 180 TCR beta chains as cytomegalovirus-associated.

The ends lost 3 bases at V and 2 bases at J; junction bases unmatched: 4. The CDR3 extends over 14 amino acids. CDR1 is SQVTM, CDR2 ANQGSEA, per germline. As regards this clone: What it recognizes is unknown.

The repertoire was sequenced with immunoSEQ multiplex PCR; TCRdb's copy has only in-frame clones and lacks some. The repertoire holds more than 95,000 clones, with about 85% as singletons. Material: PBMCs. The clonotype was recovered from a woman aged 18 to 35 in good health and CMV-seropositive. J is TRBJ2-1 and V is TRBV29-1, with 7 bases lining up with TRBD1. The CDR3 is CSVDMTGTYNEQFF. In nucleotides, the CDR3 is TGCAGCGTTGATATGACAGGGACCTACAATGAGCAGTTCTTC.